Sequencing of this T cell receptor beta chain was carried out in a study of T cells after yellow fever vaccination. The germline CDR1 and CDR2 sequences are SGDLS and YYNGEE. The V end lost 0 bases, the J end lost 2 bases, and 12 bases lay between the germline ends. The length of the CDR3 is 15 residues. TCRdb independently ran MiXCR on the 5' RACE reads; one entry per CDR3 protein. The sample has approximately 85,000 distinct CDR3 sequences; 10% to 15% are singletons. This clonotype came up many times. Here the sequenced sample was CD8+ T cells not binding an NS4B(214-222) dextramer, sorted from PBMCs, taken roughly 20 days after the first yellow fever vaccination. The clonotype comes from a man aged 18 to 29 who received the YFV17D yellow fever vaccine. This chain links TRBV9 with TRBJ2-7; possible D gene TRBD1, 6 bases. The CDR3 is CASSVGRGGAYEQYF. CDR3 sequence (DNA): TGTGCCAGCAGCGTAGGAAGAGGGGGTGCCTACGAGCAGTACTTC.